This T cell receptor (beta chain) was recorded in a study of control samples from healthy donors and cancer patients. The data were produced by immunoSEQ multiplex PCR, yet TCRdb's version contains in-frame clones alone and is incomplete. Altogether 100,000 to 150,000 clones are present, about 92% being singletons, with the ten largest covering 2.1%. The germline V gene encodes CDR1 SGHDT and CDR2 YYEEEE. Trimming took 7 bases from V and 3 from J; bases not matched to a gene: 6. CDR3 length: 14 residues. The chain couples TRBV5-6 to TRBJ2-1; 8 bases are shared with TRBD2. This sequence was found in a woman aged 50 to 60 in good health. Sample: blood. CDR3 region: CASASGSVYNEQFF. The CDR3 region has the DNA TGTGCCAGCGCGAGCGGGAGTGTCTACAATGAGCAGTTCTTC.